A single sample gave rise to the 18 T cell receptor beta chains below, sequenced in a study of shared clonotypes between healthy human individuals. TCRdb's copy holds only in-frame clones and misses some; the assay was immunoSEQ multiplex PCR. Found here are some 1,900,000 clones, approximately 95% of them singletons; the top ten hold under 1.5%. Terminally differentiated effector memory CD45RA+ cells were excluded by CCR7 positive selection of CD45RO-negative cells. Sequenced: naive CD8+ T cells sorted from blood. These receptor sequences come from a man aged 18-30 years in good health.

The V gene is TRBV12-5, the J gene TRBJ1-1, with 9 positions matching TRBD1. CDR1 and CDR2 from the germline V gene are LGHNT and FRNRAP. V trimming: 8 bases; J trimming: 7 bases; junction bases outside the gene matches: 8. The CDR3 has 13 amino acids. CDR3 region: CASPGQGTLEAFF. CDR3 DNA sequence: TGTGCTAGTCCGGGACAGGGCACCCTTGAAGCTTTCTTT.

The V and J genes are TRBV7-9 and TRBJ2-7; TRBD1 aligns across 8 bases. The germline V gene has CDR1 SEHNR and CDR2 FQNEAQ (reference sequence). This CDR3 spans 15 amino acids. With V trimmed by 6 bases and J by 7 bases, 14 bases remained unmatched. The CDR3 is CASSLSRGRNLEQYF. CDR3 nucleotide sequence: TGTGCCAGCAGTCTCTCCAGGGGGCGGAATCTTGAGCAGTACTTC.

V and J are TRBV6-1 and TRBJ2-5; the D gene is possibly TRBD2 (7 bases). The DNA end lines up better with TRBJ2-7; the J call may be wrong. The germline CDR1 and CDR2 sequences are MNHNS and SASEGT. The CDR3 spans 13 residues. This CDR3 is CASRGRGYYEQYF. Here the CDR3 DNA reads TGTGCCAGCAGGGGGAGGGGGTACTACGAGCAGTACTTC.

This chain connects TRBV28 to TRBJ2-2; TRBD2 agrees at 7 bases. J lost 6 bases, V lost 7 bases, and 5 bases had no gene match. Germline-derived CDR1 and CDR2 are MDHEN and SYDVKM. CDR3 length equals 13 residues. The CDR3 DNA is TGTGCCAGCACCCCACTAGCGCCCGGGGAGCTGTTTTTT. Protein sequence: CASTPLAPGELFF.

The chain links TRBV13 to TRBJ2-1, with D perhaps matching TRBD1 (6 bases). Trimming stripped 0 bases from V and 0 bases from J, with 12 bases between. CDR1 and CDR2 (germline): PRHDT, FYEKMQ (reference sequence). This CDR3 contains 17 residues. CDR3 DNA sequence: TGTGCCAGCAGCTTAGGCCTGGGGGCTAGCTCCTACAATGAGCAGTTCTTC. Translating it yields CASSLGLGASSYNEQFF.

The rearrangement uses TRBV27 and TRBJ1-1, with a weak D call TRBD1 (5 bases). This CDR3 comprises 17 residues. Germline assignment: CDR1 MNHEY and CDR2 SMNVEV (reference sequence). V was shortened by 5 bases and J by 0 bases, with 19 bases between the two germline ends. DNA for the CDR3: TGTGCCAGCAGTCCCCAGGGTTTTGGGAGCCTGAACACTGAAGCTTTCTTT. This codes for CASSPQGFGSLNTEAFF.

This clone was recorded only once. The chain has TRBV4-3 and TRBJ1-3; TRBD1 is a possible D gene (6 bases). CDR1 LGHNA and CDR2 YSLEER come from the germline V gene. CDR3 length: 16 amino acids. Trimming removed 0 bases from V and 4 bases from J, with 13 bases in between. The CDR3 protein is CASSQDLSRGGNTIYF. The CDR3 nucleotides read TGCGCCAGCAGCCAAGATCTTTCCAGGGGAGGAAACACCATATATTTT.

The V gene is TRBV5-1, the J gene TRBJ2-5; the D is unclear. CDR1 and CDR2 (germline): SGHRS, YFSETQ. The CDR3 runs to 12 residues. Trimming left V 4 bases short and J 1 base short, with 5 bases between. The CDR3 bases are TGCGCCAGCAGCGGGCTCCAAGAGACCCAGTACTTC. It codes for CASSGLQETQYF.

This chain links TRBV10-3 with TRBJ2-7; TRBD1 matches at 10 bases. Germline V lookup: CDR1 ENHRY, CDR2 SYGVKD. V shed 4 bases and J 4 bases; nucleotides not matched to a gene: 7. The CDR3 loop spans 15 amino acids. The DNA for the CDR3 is TGTGCCATCAGTGCCGGGACAGGGGTGAAGTACGAGCAGTACTTC. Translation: CAISAGTGVKYEQYF.

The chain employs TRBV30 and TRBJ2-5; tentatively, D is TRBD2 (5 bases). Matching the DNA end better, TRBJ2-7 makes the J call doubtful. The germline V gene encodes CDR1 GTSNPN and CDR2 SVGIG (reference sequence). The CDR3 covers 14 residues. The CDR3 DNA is TGTGCCTGGAGTGGTGGCGGGTCGACCTACGAGCAGTACTTC. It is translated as CAWSGGGSTYEQYF.

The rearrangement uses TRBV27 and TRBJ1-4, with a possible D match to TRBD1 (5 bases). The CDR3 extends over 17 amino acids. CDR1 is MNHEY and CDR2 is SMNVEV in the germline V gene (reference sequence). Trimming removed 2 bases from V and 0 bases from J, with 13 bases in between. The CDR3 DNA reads TGTGCCAGCAGTTTAGGGGCAGGGCTTTCAACTAATGAAAAACTGTTTTTT. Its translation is CASSLGAGLSTNEKLFF.

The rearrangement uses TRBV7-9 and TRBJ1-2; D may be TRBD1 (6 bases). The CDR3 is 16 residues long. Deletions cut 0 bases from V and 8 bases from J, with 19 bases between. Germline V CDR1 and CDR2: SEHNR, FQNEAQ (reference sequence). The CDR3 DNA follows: TGTGCCAGCAGCTTAGCGGCCAGGGGTTACGCGGAAGGCTACACCTTC. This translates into CASSLAARGYAEGYTF.

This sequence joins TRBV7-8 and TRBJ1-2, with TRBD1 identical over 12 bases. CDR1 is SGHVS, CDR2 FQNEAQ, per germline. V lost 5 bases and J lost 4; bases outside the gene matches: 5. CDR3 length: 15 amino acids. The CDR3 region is CASSVGTGGGYGYTF. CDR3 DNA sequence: TGTGCCAGCAGCGTCGGGACAGGGGGCGGCTATGGCTACACCTTC.

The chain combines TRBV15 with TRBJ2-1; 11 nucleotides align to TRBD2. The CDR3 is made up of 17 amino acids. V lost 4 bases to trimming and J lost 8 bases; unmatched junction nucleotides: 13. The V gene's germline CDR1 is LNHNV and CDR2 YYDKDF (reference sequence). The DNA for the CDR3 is TGTGCCACCAGCACAATCGGGACTAGCGGAGCGACCGATGAGCAGTTCTTC. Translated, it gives CATSTIGTSGATDEQFF.

CDR3 nucleotide sequence: TGTGCCAGCAGTTTCCTTGGGGGTTCCGCCCACGAGCAGTACTTC. Amino acids: CASSFLGGSAHEQYF. V is TRBV27 and J is TRBJ2-7, with D possibly being TRBD1 or TRBD2 (5 bases each). Germline V gene lookup returns CDR1 MNHEY and CDR2 SMNVEV (reference sequence). The CDR3 covers 15 residues. Trimming shortened V by 3 bases and J by 5 bases, and 17 bases separated the two germline ends.

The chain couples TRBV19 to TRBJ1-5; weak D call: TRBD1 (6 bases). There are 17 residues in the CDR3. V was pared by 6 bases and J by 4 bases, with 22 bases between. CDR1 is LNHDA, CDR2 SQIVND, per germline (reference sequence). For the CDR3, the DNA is TGTGCCAGTAGCACCTCTTGGACAGCTGGAGATAATCAGCCCCAGCATTTT. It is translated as CASSTSWTAGDNQPQHF.

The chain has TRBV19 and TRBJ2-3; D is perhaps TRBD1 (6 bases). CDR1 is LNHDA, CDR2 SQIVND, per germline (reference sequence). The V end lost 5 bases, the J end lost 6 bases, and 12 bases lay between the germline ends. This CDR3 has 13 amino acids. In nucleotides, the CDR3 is TGTGCCAGTAGTGGGGGCCCGGGGGATACGCAGTATTTT. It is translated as CASSGGPGDTQYF. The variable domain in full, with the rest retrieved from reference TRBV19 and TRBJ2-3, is DGGITQSPKYLFRKEGQNVTLSCEQNLNHDAMYWYRQDPGQGLRLIYYSQIVNDFQKGDIAEGYSVSREKKESFPLTVTSAQKNPTAFYLCASSGGPGDTQYFGPGTRLTVL.

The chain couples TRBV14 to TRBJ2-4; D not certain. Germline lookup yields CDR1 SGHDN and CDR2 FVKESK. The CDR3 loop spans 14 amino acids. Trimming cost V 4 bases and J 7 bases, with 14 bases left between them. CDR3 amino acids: CASSPGGLGNIQYF. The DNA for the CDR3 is TGTGCCAGCAGCCCCGGTGGGCTGGGGAACATTCAGTACTTC.